This record looks at one TCR beta chain sequence and its context. Its antigen is unidentified. The source of the sample is a study of T cells expressing NK-cell markers. Study details: Among eight sequenced donors, seven carried HCMV seropositivity while one was seronegative. Findings and caveats of the study: Unclear, still, was the HCMV specificity of the expanded NKG2C+ T cell clones.

The CDR3 has 14 residues. Germline V CDR1 and CDR2: SEHNR, FQNEAQ (reference sequence). Each CDR3 protein gets one entry in TCRdb, which reprocessed the 5' RACE reads and gives no DNA. Its clone listing holds around 380,000 distinct CDR3 sequences. The rearrangement links TRBV7-9 to TRBJ2-3. This clonotype was sampled from a woman in her 50s in good health. The sequenced sample was blood T cells: a sorted CD56 or NKG2C T cell subset, CD4+ or CD8+ T cells, or bulk PBMC T cells (not recorded which). The CDR3: CATLLGLATDTQYF.